This is a list of T cell receptor beta chains from one sample in a study of blood T cell repertoires in COVID-19. The method was immunoSEQ multiplex PCR; TCRdb's version includes in-frame clones alone and lacks a portion of them. The sample has 330,000 or so clones, roughly 89% seen once. The material sequenced was peripheral blood. The source is a man aged 30 to 39 with COVID-19, enrolled during active disease. Each CDR3 is given with its conserved first and last residue. Fields, in order: clone size, D gene, J gene, CDR3 length, V gene, CDR3 DNA, CDR3 protein. D genes are given only for firm matches. Size is stated for part of the rows, as once, few or many counts, or as a class when the clone is expanded.

>.|TRBD1|TRBJ1-5|17|TRBV5-1
TGCGCCAGCAGCTTGGATGGGACAGAGTATAGCAATCAGCCCCAGCATTTT
CASSLDGTEYSNQPQHF
>.|.|TRBJ2-1|13|TRBV20-1
TGCAGTGCTAGTGGGGGAGTCCACAATGAGCAGTTCTTC
CSASGGVHNEQFF
>.|.|TRBJ2-1|17|TRBV21-1
TGTGCCAGCAGTCGGACAGGGGGCAAGGTCTCCTACAATGAGCAGTTCTTC
CASSRTGGKVSYNEQFF
>.|.|TRBJ2-1|15|TRBV27
TGTGCCAGCAGTTCCCACAGGTTCTCCTACAATGAGCAGTTCTTC
CASSSHRFSYNEQFF
>.|TRBD2|TRBJ2-1|18|TRBV24-1
TGTGCCACCAGTGATTTGAGCGAGAGCGGGAGGGGGTACAATGAGCAGTTCTTC
CATSDLSESGRGYNEQFF
>.|.|TRBJ1-1|11|TRBV20-1
TGCAGTGCTAGACCGACAGGACAAGCTTTCTTT
CSARPTGQAFF
>.|TRBD2|TRBJ2-3|16|TRBV7-2
TGTGCCAGCAGCTCCGCTAGCGGGGTACTCACAGATACGCAGTATTTT
CASSSASGVLTDTQYF
>.|.|TRBJ2-3|15|TRBV6-1
TGTGCCAGCAGTGAACGCAGGGTCGATGCAGATACGCAGTATTTT
CASSERRVDADTQYF
>few|TRBD1|TRBJ2-1|15|TRBV5-1
TGCGCCAGCAGCTTACCGGGACAGGTAGGCAATGAGCAGTTCTTC
CASSLPGQVGNEQFF
>.|.|TRBJ2-7|14|TRBV3-1/TRBV3-2
TGTGCCAGCAGCCAAGTTCTAGACGCCCACGAGCAGTACTTC
CASSQVLDAHEQYF
>.|TRBD2|TRBJ2-1|15|TRBV5-4
TGTGCCAGCAGCTTAGGGAGGGAGTTGTACAATGAGCAGTTCTTC
CASSLGRELYNEQFF
>.|TRBD2|TRBJ2-1|16|TRBV7-3
TGTGCCAGCAGCTTCCAAACGGGACTACCCGACAATGAGCAGTTCTTC
CASSFQTGLPDNEQFF
>.|.|TRBJ2-7|14|TRBV7-9
TGTGCCAGCAGCCACCCCGGGACACCATACGAGCAGTACTTC
CASSHPGTPYEQYF
>.|TRBD2|TRBJ2-3|15|TRBV28
TGTGCCAGCAGTCTCGTAGCGGGAGTCCCAGATACGCAGTATTTT
CASSLVAGVPDTQYF
>once|.|TRBJ1-2|14|TRBV7-9
TGTGCCAGCAGCCCCGGGGGGGGTAACTATGGCTACACCTTC
CASSPGGGNYGYTF
>.|.|TRBJ1-1|16|TRBV28
TGTGCCAGCAGTTTGATAGAGATCGGGAGGTCGACTGAAGCTTTCTTT
CASSLIEIGRSTEAFF
>.|.|TRBJ2-1|14|TRBV25-1
TGTGCCAGCAGTGATTCTCAGATCGTCTATGAGCAGTTCTTC
CASSDSQIVYEQFF
>.|.|TRBJ2-1|12|TRBV18
TGTGCCAGCTCACCCTTCTACAATGAGCAGTTCTTC
CASSPFYNEQFF